This TCR beta chain is drawn from a study of cytomegalovirus exposure and HLA in healthy donors. About the research overall: The study placed approximately 81% of its 350 to 450 genotyped donors in the Caucasian-associated ancestry cluster.

As for the donors, each was a healthy bone marrow donor. The CDR3 is made up of 15 amino acids. Between the trimmed V and J ends, which lost 3 bases and 3 bases, there was a span of 12 bases. Germline loops: CDR1 SEHNR, CDR2 FQNEAQ (reference sequence). Vbeta (60) and Jbeta (13) primers were used in the PCR. Clones were read by immunoSEQ multiplex PCR, and TCRdb kept only the in-frame ones, dropping some. The sample yields some 100,000 clones, approximately 72% seen once. This clone was counted a single time. The origin of this receptor is a male donor in good health and CMV-seropositive. Sequencing was done on a sample of PBMCs. V and J are TRBV7-9 and TRBJ1-5; D perhaps matches TRBD1 (6 bases). The CDR3 sequence is CASSLVGDNNQPQHF. In DNA form, the CDR3 reads TGTGCCAGCAGCTTGGTGGGGGACAACAATCAGCCCCAGCATTTT.